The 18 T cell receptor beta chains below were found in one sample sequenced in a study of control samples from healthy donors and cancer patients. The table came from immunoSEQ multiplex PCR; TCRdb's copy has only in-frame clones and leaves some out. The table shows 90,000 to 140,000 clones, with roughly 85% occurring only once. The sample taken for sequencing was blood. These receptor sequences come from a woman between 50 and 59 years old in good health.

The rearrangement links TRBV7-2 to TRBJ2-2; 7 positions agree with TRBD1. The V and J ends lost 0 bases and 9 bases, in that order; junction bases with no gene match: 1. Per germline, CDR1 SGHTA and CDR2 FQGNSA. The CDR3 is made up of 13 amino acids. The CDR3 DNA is TGTGCCAGCAGCTTAGCAAGGGGGCGGGAGCTGTTTTTT. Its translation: CASSLARGRELFF.

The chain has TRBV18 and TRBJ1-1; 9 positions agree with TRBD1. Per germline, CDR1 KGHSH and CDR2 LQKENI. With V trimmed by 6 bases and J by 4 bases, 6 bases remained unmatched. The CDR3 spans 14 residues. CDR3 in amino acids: CASSRDRETTEAFF. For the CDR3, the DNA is TGTGCCAGCTCTCGGGACAGGGAGACCACTGAAGCTTTCTTT. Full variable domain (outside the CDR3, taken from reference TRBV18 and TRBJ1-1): NAGVMQNPRHLVRRRGQEARLRCSPMKGHSHVYWYRQLPEEGLKFMVYLQKENIIDESGMPKERFSAEFPKEGPSILRIQQVVRGDSAAYFCASSRDRETTEAFFGQGTRLTVV.

In DNA form, the CDR3 reads TGTGCCAGCAGCCGCGGGGGGGTAGGGACTGAAGCTTTCTTT. Its translation is CASSRGGVGTEAFF. The V call is TRBV5-4, the J call TRBJ1-1; a weak D match, TRBD1 (5 bases). This CDR3 spans 14 amino acids. Between the trimmed V and J ends, which lost 4 bases and 5 bases, there was a span of 15 bases. Germline loops: CDR1 SGHNT, CDR2 YYREEE (reference sequence).

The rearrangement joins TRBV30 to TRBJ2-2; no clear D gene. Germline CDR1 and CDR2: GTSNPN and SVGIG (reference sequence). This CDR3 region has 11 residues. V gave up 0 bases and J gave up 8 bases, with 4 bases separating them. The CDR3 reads CAWSVLGELFF. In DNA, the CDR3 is TGTGCCTGGAGTGTACTGGGGGAGCTGTTTTTT.

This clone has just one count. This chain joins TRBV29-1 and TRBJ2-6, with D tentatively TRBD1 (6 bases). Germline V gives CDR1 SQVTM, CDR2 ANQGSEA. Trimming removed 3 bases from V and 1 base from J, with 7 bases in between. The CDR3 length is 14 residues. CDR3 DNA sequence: TGCAGCGTTGACCAGGGGTCTGGGGCCAACGTCCTGACTTTC. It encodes CSVDQGSGANVLTF.

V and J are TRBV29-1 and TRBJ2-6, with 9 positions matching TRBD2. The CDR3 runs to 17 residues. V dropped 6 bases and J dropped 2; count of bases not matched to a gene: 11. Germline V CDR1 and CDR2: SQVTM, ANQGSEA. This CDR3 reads CSVGHFRGGAGANVLTF. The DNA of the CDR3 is TGCAGCGTAGGCCACTTTCGCGGGGGGGCTGGGGCCAACGTCCTGACTTTC.

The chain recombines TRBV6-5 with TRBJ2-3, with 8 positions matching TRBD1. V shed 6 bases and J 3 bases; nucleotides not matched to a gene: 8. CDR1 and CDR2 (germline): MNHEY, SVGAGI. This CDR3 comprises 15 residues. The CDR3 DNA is TGTGCCAGCAGCCAAGCCTGGACAGGGACAGATACGCAGTATTTT. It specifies CASSQAWTGTDTQYF.

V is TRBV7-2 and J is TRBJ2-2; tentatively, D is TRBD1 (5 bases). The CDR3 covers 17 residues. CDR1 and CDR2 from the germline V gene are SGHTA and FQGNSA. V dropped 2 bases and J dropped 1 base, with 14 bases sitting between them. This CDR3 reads CASSLSGRQGNTGELFF. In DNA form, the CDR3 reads TGTGCCAGCAGCTTATCCGGACGGCAGGGGAACACCGGGGAGCTGTTTTTT. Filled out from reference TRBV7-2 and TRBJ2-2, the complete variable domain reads GAGVSQSPSNKVTEKGKDVELRCDPISGHTALYWYRQSLGQGLEFLIYFQGNSAPDKSGLPSDRFSAERTGGSVSTLTIQRTQQEDSAVYLCASSLSGRQGNTGELFFGEGSRLTVL.

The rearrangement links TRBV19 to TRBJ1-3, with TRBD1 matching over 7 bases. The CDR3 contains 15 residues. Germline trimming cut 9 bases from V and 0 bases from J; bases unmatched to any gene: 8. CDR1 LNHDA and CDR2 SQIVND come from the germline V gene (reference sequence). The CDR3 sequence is CASARGPSSGNTIYF. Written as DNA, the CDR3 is TGTGCCAGCGCGAGGGGGCCCTCCTCTGGAAACACCATATATTTT.

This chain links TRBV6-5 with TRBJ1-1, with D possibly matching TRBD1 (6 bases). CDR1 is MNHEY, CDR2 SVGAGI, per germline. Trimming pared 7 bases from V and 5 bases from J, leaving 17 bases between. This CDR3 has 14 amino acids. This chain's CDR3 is CASNKNGGATEAFF. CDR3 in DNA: TGTGCCAGCAACAAGAACGGGGGCGCGACTGAAGCTTTCTTT.

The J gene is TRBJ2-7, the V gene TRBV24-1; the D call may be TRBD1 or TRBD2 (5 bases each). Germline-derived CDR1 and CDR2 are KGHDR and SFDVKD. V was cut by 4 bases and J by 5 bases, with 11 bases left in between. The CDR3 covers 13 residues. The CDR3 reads CATSDRDVDEQYF. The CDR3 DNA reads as TGTGCCACCAGTGACAGGGACGTCGACGAGCAGTACTTC.

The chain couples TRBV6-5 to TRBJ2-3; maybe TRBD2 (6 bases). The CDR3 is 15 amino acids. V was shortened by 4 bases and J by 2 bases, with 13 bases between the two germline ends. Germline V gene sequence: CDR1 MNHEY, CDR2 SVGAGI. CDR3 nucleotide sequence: TGTGCCAGCAGTTCTCCTGCGGGGCCCACAGATACGCAGTATTTT. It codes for CASSSPAGPTDTQYF.

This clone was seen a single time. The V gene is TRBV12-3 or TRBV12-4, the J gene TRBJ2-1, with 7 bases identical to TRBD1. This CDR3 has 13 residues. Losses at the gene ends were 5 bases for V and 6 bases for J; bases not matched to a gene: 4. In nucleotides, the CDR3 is TGTGCCAGCAGTCTCGGACAGGTCAATGAGCAGTTCTTC. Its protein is CASSLGQVNEQFF.

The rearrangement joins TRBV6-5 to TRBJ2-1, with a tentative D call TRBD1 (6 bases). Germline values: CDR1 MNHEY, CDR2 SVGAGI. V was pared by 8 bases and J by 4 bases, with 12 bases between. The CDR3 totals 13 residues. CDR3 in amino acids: CASLDRSYNEQFF. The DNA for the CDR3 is TGTGCCAGCCTTGACAGGTCGTACAATGAGCAGTTCTTC.

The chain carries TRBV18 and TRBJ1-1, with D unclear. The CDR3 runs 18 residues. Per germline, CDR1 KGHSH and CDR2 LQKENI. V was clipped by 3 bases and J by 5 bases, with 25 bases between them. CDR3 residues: CASSPEGISDIRWTEAFF. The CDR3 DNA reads TGTGCCAGCTCACCCGAGGGTATAAGTGACATAAGGTGGACTGAAGCTTTCTTT.

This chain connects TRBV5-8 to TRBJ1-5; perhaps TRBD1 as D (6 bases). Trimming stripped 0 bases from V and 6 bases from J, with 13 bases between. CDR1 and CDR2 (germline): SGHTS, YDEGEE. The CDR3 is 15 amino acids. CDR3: CASSLGGAPGQPQHF. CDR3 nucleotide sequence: TGTGCCAGCAGCTTGGGGGGGGCGCCCGGTCAGCCCCAGCATTTT.

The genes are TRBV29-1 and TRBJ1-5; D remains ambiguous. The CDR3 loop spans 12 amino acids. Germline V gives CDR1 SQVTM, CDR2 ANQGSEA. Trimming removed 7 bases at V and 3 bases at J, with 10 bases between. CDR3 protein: CSAQDFNQPQHF. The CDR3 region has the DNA TGCAGCGCGCAGGACTTCAATCAGCCCCAGCATTTT.

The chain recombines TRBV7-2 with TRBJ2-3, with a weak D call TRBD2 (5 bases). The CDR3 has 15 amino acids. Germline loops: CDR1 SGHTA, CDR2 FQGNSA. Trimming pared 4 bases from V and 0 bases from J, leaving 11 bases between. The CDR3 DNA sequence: TGTGCCAGCAGCTCCGCTAGCTATAGCACAGATACGCAGTATTTT. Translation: CASSSASYSTDTQYF.